A single sample is the source of the 4 T cell receptor beta chains below, sequenced in a study of cytomegalovirus exposure and HLA in healthy donors. Repertoires were generated with immunoSEQ multiplex PCR, while TCRdb's copy carries only in-frame clones and drops some. The data hold around 160,000 clones, with 85% observed a single time. The specimen sequenced was PBMCs. The receptor set was obtained from a man aged 25-40 years in good health and CMV-seropositive.

This clone was detected only a few times. This chain joins TRBV29-1 and TRBJ2-1; D might be TRBD1 (5 bases). Germline loops: CDR1 SQVTM, CDR2 ANQGSEA. CDR3 length equals 14 residues. The V gene lost 4 bases and the J gene lost 4 bases, with 14 bases spanning the gap. CDR3 in DNA: TGCAGCGTTGTTCGACAGTATAGGTACAATGAGCAGTTCTTC. It encodes CSVVRQYRYNEQFF.

This chain links TRBV7-2 with TRBJ1-1; TRBD1 is a possible D gene (6 bases). The CDR3 has 16 amino acids. V lost 4 bases and J lost 0, with 15 bases in between. The germline V gene has CDR1 SGHTA and CDR2 FQGNSA. The DNA of the CDR3 is TGTGCCAGCAGCTCGCGGGCGGACAGACTGAACACTGAAGCTTTCTTT. Its protein is CASSSRADRLNTEAFF.

The V and J genes are TRBV7-9 and TRBJ1-5; no definite D call. The germline V and J ends were trimmed by 2 bases and 7 bases, with 9 bases remaining between them. The CDR3 contains 13 residues. Germline CDR1 is SEHNR and CDR2 is FQNEAQ (reference sequence). The CDR3 is CASSLYAGQPQHF. In DNA form, the CDR3 reads TGTGCCAGCAGCTTATACGCGGGGCAGCCCCAGCATTTT.

The chain carries TRBV30 and TRBJ1-1; TRBD1 aligns across 11 bases. Trimming at V came to 5 bases and at J to 5 bases, leaving 1 base not matched to a gene. CDR1 is GTSNPN, CDR2 SVGIG, per germline (reference sequence). The CDR3 loop spans 12 amino acids. CDR3 in DNA: TGTGCCTGGGGGACAGGGGGAACTGAAGCTTTCTTT. Its translation: CAWGTGGTEAFF. Full variable domain (missing parts from reference TRBV30 and TRBJ1-1): SQTIHQWPATLVQPVGSPLSLECTVEGTSNPNLYWYRQAAGRGLQLLFYSVGIGQISSEVPQNLSASRPQDRQFILSSKKLLLSDSGFYLCAWGTGGTEAFFGQGTRLTVV.